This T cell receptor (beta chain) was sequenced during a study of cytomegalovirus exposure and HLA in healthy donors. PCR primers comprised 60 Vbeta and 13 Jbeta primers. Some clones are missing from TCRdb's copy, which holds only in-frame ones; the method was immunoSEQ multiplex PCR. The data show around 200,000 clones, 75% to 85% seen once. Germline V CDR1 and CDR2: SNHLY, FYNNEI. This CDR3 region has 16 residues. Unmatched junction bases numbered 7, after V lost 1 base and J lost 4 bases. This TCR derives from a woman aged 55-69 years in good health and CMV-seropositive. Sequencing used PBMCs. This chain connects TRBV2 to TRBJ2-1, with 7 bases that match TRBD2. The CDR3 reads CASSEVRLAVYNEQFF. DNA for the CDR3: TGTGCCAGCAGTGAAGTCAGGCTAGCGGTTTACAATGAGCAGTTCTTC. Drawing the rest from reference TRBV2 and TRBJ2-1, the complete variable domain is EPEVTQTPSHQVTQMGQEVILRCVPISNHLYFYWYRQILGQKVEFLVSFYNNEISEKSEIFDDQFSVERPDGSNFTLKIRSTKLEDSAMYFCASSEVRLAVYNEQFFGPGTRLTVL.